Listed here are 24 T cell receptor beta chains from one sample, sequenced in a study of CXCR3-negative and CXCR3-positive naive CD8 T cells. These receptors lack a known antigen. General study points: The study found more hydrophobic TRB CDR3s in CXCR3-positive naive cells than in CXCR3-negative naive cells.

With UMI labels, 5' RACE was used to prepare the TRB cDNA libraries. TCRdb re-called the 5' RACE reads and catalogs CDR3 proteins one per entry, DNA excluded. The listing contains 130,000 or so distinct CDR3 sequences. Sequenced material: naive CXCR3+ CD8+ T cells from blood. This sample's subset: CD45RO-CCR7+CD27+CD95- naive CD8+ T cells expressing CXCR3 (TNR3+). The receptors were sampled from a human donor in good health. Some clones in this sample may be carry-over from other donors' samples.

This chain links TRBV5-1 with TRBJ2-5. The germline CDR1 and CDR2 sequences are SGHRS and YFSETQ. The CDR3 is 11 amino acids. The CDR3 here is CASSPEETQYF.

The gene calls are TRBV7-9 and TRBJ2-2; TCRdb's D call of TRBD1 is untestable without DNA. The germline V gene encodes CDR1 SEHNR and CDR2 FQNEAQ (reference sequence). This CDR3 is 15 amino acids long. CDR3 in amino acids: CASSGRDIYTGELFF.

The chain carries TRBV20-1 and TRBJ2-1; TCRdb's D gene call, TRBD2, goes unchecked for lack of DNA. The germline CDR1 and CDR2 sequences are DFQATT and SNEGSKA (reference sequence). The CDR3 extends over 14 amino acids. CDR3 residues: CSAREAGVIWEQFF.

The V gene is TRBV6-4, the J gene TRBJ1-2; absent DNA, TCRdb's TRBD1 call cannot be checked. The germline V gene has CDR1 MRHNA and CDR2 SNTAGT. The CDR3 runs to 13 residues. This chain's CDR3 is CASSDEGVRGYTF.

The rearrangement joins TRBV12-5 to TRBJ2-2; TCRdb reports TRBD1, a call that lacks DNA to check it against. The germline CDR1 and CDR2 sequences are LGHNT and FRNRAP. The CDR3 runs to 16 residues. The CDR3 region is CASGPDRGNSIGELFF.

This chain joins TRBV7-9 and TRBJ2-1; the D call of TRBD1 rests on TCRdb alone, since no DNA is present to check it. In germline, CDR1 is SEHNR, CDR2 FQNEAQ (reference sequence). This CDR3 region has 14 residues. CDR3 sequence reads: CASSPGQGSYEQFF.

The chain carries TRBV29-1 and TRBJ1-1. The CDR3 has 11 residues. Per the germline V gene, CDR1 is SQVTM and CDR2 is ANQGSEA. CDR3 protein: CSVEKNTEAFF.

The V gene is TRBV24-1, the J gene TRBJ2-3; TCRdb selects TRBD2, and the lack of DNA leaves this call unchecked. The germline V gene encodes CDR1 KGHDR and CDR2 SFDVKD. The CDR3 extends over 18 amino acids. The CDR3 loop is CATSDPPGLAEDTDTQYF.

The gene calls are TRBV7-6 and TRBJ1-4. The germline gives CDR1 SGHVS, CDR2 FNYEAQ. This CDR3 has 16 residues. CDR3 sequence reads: CASSLVETATNEKLFF.

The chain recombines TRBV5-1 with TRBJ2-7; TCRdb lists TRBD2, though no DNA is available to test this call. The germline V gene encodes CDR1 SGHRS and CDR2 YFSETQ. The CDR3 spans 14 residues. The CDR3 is CASSSGTSGYEQYF.

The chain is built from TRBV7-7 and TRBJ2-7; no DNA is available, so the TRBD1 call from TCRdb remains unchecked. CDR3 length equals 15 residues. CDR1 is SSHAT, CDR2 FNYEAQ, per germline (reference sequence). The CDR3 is CASSPGTGEGHEQYF. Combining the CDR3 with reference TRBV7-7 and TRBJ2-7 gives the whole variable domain GAGVSQSPRYKVTKRGQDVTLRCDPISSHATLYWYQQALGQGPEFLTYFNYEAQPDKSGLPSDRFSAERPEGSISTLTIQRTEQRDSAMYRCASSPGTGEGHEQYFGPGTRLTVT.

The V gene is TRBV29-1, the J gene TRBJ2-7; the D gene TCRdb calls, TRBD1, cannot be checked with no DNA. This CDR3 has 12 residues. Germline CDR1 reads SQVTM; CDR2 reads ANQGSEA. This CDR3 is CSVLDGAAEQYF.

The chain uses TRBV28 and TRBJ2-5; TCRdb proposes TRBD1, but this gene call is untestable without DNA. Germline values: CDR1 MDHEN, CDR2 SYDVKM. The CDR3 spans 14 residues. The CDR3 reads CASSGTGGEETQYF.

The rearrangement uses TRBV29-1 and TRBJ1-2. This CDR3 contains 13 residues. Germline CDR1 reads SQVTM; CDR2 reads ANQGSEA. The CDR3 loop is CSAFGGPGYGYTF.

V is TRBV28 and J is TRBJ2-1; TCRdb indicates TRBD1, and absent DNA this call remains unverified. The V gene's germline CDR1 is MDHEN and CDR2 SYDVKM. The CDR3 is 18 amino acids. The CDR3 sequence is CASSSRPPTSLGYNEQFF. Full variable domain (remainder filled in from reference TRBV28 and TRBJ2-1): DVKVTQSSRYLVKRTGEKVFLECVQDMDHENMFWYRQDPGLGLRLIYFSYDVKMKEKGDIPEGYSVSREKKERFSLILESASTNQTSMYLCASSSRPPTSLGYNEQFFGPGTRLTVL.

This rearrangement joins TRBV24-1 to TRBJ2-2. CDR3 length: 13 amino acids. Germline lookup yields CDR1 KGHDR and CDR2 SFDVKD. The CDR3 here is CATSGTSTGELFF.

Here the CDR3 reads CASSTDRGSTDTQYF. The genes are TRBV3-1 and TRBJ2-3; TCRdb's D call, TRBD1, is unchecked because there is no DNA. The CDR3 length is 15 residues. Looked up from germline, CDR1 is LGHDT and CDR2 is YNNKEL (reference sequence).

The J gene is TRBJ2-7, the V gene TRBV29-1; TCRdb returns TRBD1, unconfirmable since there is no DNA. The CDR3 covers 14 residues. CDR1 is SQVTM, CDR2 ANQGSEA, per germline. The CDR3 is CSVHSPGDFYEQYF.

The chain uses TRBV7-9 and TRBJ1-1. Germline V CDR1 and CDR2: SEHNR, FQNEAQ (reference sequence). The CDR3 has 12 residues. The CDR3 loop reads CASSLVVHEAFF.

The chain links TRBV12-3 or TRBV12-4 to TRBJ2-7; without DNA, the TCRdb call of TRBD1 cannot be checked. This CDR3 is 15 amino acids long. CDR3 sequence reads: CASSLSGTGYHEQYF.

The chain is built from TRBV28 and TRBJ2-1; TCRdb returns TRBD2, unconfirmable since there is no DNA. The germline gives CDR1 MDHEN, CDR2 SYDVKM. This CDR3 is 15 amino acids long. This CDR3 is CASSLRGLVYNEQFF.

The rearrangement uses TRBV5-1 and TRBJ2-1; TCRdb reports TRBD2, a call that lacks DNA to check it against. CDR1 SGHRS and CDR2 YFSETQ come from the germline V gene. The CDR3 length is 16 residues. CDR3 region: CASSLVPGGPYNEQFF.

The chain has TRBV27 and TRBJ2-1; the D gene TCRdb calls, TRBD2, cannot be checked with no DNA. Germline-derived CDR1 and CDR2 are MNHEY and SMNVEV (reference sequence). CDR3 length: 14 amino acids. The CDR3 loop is CASSSTSGRSEQFF.

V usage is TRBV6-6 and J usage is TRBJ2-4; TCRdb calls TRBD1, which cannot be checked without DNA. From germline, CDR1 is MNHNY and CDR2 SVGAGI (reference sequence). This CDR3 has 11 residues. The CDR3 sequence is CASGTENIQYF.